This T cell receptor beta chain emerged from a study of OX40 agonist ivuxolimab in advanced cancers. Study-wide findings and caveats: A proportion of nonresponders additionally exhibited low normalized T-cell clonal expansion.

The junction had 6 bases not matched to a gene; V was cut back by 5 bases and J by 5 bases. The germline CDR1 and CDR2 sequences are SQVTM and ANQGSEA. This CDR3 spans 12 amino acids. Sequenced by immunoSEQ multiplex PCR; TCRdb stores in-frame clones only, minus some. The sample has 36,000 or so clones; around 77% are singletons. Of note for this clone: The antigen is undetermined.

The TCR originated in an adult with an advanced solid tumor such as melanoma, head and neck, liver or kidney cancer. The rearrangement uses TRBV29-1 and TRBJ2-7, with 7 bases matching TRBD1. The specimen comprised CD4+ or CD8+ T cells sorted from blood, sampled in a trial of the OX40 agonist ivuxolimab. The CDR3, as DNA: TGCAGCGTTACAGGGGCTTTGGACGAGCAGTACTTC. Amino acid sequence: CSVTGALDEQYF.